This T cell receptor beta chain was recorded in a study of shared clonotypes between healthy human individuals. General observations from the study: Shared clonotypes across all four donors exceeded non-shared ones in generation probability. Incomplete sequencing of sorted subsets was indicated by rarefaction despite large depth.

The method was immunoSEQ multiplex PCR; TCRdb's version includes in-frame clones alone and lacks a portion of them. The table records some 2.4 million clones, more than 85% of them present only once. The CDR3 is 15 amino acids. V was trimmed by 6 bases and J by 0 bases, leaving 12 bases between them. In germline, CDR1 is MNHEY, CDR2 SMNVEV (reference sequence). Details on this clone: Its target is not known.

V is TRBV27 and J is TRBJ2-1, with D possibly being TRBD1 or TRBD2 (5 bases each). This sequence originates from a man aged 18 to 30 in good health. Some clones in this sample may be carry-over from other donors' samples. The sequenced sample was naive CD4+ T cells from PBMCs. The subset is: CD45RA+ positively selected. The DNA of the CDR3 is TGTGCCAGCAGCGGGAACGGGGCCTCCTACAATGAGCAGTTCTTC. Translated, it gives CASSGNGASYNEQFF.